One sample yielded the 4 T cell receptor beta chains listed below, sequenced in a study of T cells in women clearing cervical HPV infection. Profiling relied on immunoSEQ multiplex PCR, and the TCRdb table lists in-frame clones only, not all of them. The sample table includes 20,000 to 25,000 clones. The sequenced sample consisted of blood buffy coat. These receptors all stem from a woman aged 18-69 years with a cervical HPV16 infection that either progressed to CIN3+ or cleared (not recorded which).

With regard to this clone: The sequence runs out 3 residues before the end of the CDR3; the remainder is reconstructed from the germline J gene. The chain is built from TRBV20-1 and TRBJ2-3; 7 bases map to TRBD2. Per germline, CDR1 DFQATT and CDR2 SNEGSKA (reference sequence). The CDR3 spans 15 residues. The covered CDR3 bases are TGCAGTGCCCAATCGCTGGCTAGCGGTGGGGAGACG. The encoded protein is CSAQSLASGGET. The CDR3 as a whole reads CSAQSLASGGETQYF.

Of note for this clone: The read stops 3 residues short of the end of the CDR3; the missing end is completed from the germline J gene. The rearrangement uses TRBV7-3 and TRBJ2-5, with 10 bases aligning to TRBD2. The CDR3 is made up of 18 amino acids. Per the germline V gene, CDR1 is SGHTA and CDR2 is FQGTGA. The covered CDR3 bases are TGTGCCAGCAGCTTCGAGCGGGGGGGCCGAGCGAGGACAGATACC. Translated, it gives CASSFERGGRARTDT. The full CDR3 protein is CASSFERGGRARTDTQYF.

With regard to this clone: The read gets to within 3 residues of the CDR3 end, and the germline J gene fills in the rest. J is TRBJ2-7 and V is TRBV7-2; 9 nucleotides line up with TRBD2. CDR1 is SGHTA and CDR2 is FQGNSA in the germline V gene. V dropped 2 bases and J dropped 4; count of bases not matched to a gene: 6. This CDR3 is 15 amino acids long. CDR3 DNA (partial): TGTGCCAGCAGCTTACTAGCGGGAACTTGGTACGAG. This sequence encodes CASSLLAGTWYE. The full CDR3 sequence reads CASSLLAGTWYEQYF.

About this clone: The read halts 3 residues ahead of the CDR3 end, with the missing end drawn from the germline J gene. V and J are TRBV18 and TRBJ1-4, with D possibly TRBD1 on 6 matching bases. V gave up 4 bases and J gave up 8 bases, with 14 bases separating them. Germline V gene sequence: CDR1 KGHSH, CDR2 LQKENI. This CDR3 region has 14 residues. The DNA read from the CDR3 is TGTGCCAGCTCACACAGGGAGGGGAACGAAAAA. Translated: CASSHREGNEK. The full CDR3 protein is CASSHREGNEKLFF.